This T cell receptor (beta chain) comes out of a study of blood T cell repertoires in COVID-19. About the research overall: Acute and convalescent COVID-19 samples came from the United States, Italy and Spain.

Assay used: immunoSEQ multiplex PCR; TCRdb lists only in-frame clones, some missing. The table lists about 230,000 clones, 80% to 90% of them singletons. Donors in Cohort 3 who had recovered were those with two negative PCRs, healthcare professional clearance, or resolution of their symptoms. Material for sequencing was PBMCs or T cells enriched from blood (not recorded which). The receptor's source is a young man who had recovered from COVID-19.

CDR3 protein: CASSQDSAEQFF. The CDR3 coding sequence is TGTGCCAGCAGCCAAGATAGCGCTGAGCAGTTCTTC. The chain is built from TRBV14 and TRBJ2-1; a weak D match, TRBD2 (5 bases). V dropped 0 bases and J dropped 9 bases, with 6 bases sitting between them. In germline, CDR1 is SGHDN, CDR2 FVKESK. CDR3 length equals 12 residues. The complete variable domain, with remaining parts taken from reference TRBV14 and TRBJ2-1, reads EAGVTQFPSHSVIEKGQTVTLRCDPISGHDNLYWYRRVMGKEIKFLLHFVKESKQDESGMPNNRFLAERTGGTYSTLKVQPAELEDSGVYFCASSQDSAEQFFGPGTRLTVL.